Sequencing of this TCR beta chain was carried out in a study of blood T cell repertoires in COVID-19. Overall study: Italy, Spain and the United States were the sources of the convalescent and acute COVID-19 samples. T cells, B-cell-depleted T cells, or PBMCs supplied cDNA or gDNA.

From germline, CDR1 is SEHNR and CDR2 FQNEAQ (reference sequence). Losses at the gene ends were 6 bases for V and 4 bases for J; bases not matched to a gene: 12. This CDR3 has 15 residues. Libraries were prepared by immunoSEQ multiplex PCR; TCRdb keeps only in-frame clonotypes and omits some of them. The sample includes 250,000 to 350,000 clones, about nine tenths of them seen just once. Which cohort a participant joined came from the clinical history participants gave. Source material: PBMCs or T cells enriched from blood (not recorded which). The TCR originated in a woman aged 45-60 years who had been exposed to COVID-19. The rearrangement uses TRBV7-9 and TRBJ2-7, with 7 bases fitting TRBD1. The DNA for the CDR3 is TGTGCCAGCAGACCCACAGGGGTTTTTGGGTACGAGCAGTACTTC. The encoded protein is CASRPTGVFGYEQYF. Full variable domain (outside the CDR3, taken from reference TRBV7-9 and TRBJ2-7): DTGVSQNPRHKITKRGQNVTFRCDPISEHNRLYWYRQTLGQGPEFLTYFQNEAQLEKSRLLSDRFSAERPKGSFSTLEIQRTEQGDSAMYLCASRPTGVFGYEQYFGPGTRLTVT.